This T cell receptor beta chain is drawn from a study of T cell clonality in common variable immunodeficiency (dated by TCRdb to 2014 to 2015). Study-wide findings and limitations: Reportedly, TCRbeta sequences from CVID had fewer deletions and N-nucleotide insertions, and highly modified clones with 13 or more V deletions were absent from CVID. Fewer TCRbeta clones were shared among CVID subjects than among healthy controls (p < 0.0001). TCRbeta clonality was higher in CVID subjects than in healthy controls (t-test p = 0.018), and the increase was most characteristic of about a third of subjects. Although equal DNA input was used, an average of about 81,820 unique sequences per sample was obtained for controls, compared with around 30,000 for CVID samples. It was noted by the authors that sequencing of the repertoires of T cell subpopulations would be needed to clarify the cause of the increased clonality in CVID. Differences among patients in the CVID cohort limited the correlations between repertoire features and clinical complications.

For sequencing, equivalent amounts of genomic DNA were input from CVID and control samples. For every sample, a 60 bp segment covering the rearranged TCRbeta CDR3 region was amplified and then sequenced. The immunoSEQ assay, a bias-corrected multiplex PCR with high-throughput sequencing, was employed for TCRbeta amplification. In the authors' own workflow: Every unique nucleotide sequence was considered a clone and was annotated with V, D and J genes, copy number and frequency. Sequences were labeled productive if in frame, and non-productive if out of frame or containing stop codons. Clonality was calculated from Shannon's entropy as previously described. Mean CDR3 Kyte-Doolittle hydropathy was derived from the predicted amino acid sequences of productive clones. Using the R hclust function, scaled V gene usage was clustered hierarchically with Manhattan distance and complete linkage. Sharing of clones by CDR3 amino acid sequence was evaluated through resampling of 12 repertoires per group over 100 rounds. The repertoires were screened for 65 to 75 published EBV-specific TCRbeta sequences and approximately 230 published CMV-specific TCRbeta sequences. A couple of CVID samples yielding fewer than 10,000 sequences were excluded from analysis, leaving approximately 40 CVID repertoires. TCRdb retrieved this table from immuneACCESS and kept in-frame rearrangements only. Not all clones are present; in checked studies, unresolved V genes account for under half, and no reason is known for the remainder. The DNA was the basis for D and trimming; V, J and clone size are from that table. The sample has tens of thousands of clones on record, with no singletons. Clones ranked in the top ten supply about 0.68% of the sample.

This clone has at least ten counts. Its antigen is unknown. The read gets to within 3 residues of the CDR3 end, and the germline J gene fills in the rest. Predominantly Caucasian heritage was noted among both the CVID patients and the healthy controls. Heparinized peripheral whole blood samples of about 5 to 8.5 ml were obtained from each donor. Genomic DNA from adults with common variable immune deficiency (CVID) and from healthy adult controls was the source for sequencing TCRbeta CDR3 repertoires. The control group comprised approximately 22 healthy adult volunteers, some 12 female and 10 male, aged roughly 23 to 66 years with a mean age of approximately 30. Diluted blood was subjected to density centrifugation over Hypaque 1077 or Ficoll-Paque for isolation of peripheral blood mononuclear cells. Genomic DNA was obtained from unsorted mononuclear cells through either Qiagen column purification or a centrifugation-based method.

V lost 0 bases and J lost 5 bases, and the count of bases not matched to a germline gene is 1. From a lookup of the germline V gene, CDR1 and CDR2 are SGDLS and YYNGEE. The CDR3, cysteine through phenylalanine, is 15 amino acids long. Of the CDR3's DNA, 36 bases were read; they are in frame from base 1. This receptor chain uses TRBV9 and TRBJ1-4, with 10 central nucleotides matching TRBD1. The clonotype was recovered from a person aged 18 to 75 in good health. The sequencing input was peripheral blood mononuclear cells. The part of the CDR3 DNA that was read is TGTGCCAGCAGCGTAGAGGGACAGGGGAATGAAAAA. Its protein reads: CASSVEGQGNEK. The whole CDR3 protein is CASSVEGQGNEKLFF.